Shown below are 8 T cell receptor beta chains from a single sample sequenced in a study of blood T cells in healthy people across ages. PCR was performed a second time for roughly 7 to 11 cycles using a sample-barcoded 5' primer and a J-beta primer mix. TCRdb reprocessed the 5' RACE reads via MiXCR and lists one record per CDR3 protein. The data contain 650,000 to 1,000,000 distinct CDR3 sequences, roughly 40% of them singletons. The source material was blood. The receptors shown here come from a man in his late teens or twenties in good health.

The chain links TRBV7-2 to TRBJ2-3, with a tentative D call TRBD1 (9 bases). Trimming shortened V by 7 bases and J by 7 bases, and 27 bases separated the two germline ends. The CDR3 sequence is 17 residues long. Germline lookup yields CDR1 SGHTA and CDR2 FQGNSA. CDR3 nucleotides: TGTGCCAGCACCACATCCCGGGGGGGACAGGGTTTCTATACGCAGTATTTT. This codes for CASTTSRGGQGFYTQYF.

This rearrangement joins TRBV20-1 to TRBJ1-5; D not certain. The CDR3 length is 13 residues. Trimming pared 7 bases from V and 2 bases from J, leaving 12 bases between. Germline CDR1 and CDR2: DFQATT and SNEGSKA (reference sequence). The CDR3 protein is CSVPRGGNQPQHF. The CDR3 DNA sequence: TGCAGTGTCCCGCGAGGAGGCAATCAGCCCCAGCATTTT.

This rearrangement joins TRBV12-3 or TRBV12-4 to TRBJ1-1; the D is unclear. V lost 6 bases to trimming and J lost 0 bases, with 17 bases between them. This CDR3 region has 16 residues. The CDR3 nucleotides are TGTGCCAGCAGCCTCAACGTCTTTCAAATGAACACTGAAGCTTTCTTT. Its protein is CASSLNVFQMNTEAFF.

The chain recombines TRBV5-1 with TRBJ2-1, with D tentatively TRBD1 (6 bases). The CDR3 has 14 amino acids. The germline V gene has CDR1 SGHRS and CDR2 YFSETQ. Trimming removed 4 bases from V and 10 bases from J, with 18 bases in between. The CDR3 DNA follows: TGCGCCAGCAGCCCAGGGGACGGCAGCTACGAGCAGTTCTTC. Its translation is CASSPGDGSYEQFF.

This clonotype turned up a few times. The rearrangement joins TRBV27 to TRBJ1-6; 8 nucleotides line up with TRBD1. There are 14 residues in the CDR3. Germline V gene lookup returns CDR1 MNHEY and CDR2 SMNVEV (reference sequence). Trimming removed 5 bases from V and 6 bases from J; junction bases left unmatched: 3. This chain's CDR3 is CASSPDRVNSPLHF. In DNA form, the CDR3 reads TGTGCCAGCAGTCCGGACAGGGTTAATTCACCCCTCCACTTT.

This sequence joins TRBV6-2 or TRBV6-3 and TRBJ2-7; 9 bases agree with TRBD1. Germline V gene sequence: CDR1 MNHEY, CDR2 SVGEGT. The J segment lost 4 bases and the V segment lost 7 bases, leaving 2 bases of the junction unmatched. There are 12 residues in the CDR3. The CDR3 spells CASKDRGYEQYF. The DNA of the CDR3 is TGTGCCAGCAAAGACAGGGGGTACGAGCAGTACTTC.

This clonotype was recorded many times. DNA for the CDR3: TGTGCCAGCAGCCAAGCCCAGGGGCATGGGCAATGGCAGTTCTTC. It encodes CASSQAQGHGQWQFF. The chain combines TRBV14 with TRBJ2-1, with D possibly TRBD1 on 6 matching bases. V was clipped by 1 base and J by 12 bases, with 19 bases between them. In germline, CDR1 is SGHDN, CDR2 FVKESK. The CDR3 runs 15 residues. The full variable domain, with the rest looked up from reference TRBV14 and TRBJ2-1, is EAGVTQFPSHSVIEKGQTVTLRCDPISGHDNLYWYRRVMGKEIKFLLHFVKESKQDESGMPNNRFLAERTGGTYSTLKVQPAELEDSGVYFCASSQAQGHGQWQFFGPGTRLTVL.

The chain links TRBV20-1 to TRBJ2-7; no clear D. Germline lookup yields CDR1 DFQATT and CDR2 SNEGSKA (reference sequence). The V end was cut by 7 bases, the J end by 0 bases, with 13 bases between. CDR3 length equals 13 residues. The chain's CDR3 is CSVSGHNSYEQYF. In nucleotides, the CDR3 is TGCAGTGTTTCCGGGCATAACTCCTACGAGCAGTACTTC.